This is a list of T cell receptor beta chains from one sample in a study of HIV-infected patients and healthy controls. Using its own MiXCR run on the 5' RACE reads, TCRdb lists one record per CDR3 protein. The table lists about 12,000 distinct CDR3 sequences, less than 9.5% of them singletons, with around 22% in the top ten. The specimen was blood, collected before antiretroviral therapy. All receptors derive from an adult with HIV infection. The donor label of this sample is uncertain. The CDR3 runs from the conserved cysteine through the conserved F or W. Fields, in order: D gene, CDR3 length, J gene, clone size, V gene, CDR3 DNA, CDR3 protein. The D gene is left open where the match is weak. Not every row has a clone size; where given, it reads once, few, many or a size class.

d_call: NA; cdr3_length: 15; j_call: TRBJ1-3; clone_size: many; v_call: TRBV20-1; cdr3_nt: TGCAGTGCTAGAGGGTCGGGGGGCTCTGGAAACACCATATATTTT; cdr3_aa: CSARGSGGSGNTIYF
d_call: NA; cdr3_length: 12; j_call: TRBJ1-1; clone_size: many; v_call: TRBV10-3; cdr3_nt: TGTGCCATCAGTGAGTCTTCGGCAGAAGCTTTCTTT; cdr3_aa: CAISESSAEAFF
d_call: NA; cdr3_length: 13; j_call: TRBJ2-7; clone_size: many; v_call: TRBV12-3/TRBV12-4; cdr3_nt: TGTGCCAGCAGGATACAGGAATCCGGGGAGCAGTACTTC; cdr3_aa: CASRIQESGEQYF
d_call: TRBD2; cdr3_length: 15; j_call: TRBJ2-1; clone_size: once; v_call: TRBV19; cdr3_nt: TGTGCCAGTCTTGCGGGGGGGCGATCTGTTAATGAGCAGTTCTTC; cdr3_aa: CASLAGGRSVNEQFF
d_call: TRBD2; cdr3_length: 14; j_call: TRBJ2-5; clone_size: many; v_call: TRBV10-3; cdr3_nt: TGTGCCCCCCTCTGCGGGGGGGCTGAAGAGACCCAGTACTTC; cdr3_aa: CAPLCGGAEETQYF
d_call: NA; cdr3_length: 14; j_call: TRBJ2-7; clone_size: many; v_call: TRBV12-3/TRBV12-4; cdr3_nt: TGTGCCAGCAGACAACAGGGCCAGTCCTACGAGCAGTACTTC; cdr3_aa: CASRQQGQSYEQYF
d_call: TRBD2; cdr3_length: 11; j_call: TRBJ2-3; clone_size: many; v_call: TRBV10-2; cdr3_nt: TGCGCCAGTCTAGCGGCTGATACGCAGTATTTT; cdr3_aa: CASLAADTQYF
d_call: NA; cdr3_length: 12; j_call: TRBJ2-2; clone_size: few; v_call: TRBV29-1; cdr3_nt: TGCAGCGCCAGACTAGTTCCCGGGGAGCTGTTTTTT; cdr3_aa: CSARLVPGELFF
d_call: NA; cdr3_length: 16; j_call: TRBJ1-6; clone_size: few; v_call: TRBV12-3/TRBV12-4; cdr3_nt: TGTGCCAGCAGTCCCGGGACGAGAATTTATAATTCACCCCTCCACTTT; cdr3_aa: CASSPGTRIYNSPLHF
d_call: NA; cdr3_length: 16; j_call: TRBJ1-3; clone_size: many; v_call: TRBV10-3; cdr3_nt: TGTGCCATCAGTCCAAACGGGGGAGACTCTGGAAACACCATATATTTT; cdr3_aa: CAISPNGGDSGNTIYF
d_call: NA; cdr3_length: 14; j_call: TRBJ1-1; clone_size: many; v_call: TRBV7-9; cdr3_nt: TGTGCCAGCAGCGGAAAAGGACAGAACACTGAAGCTTTCTTT; cdr3_aa: CASSGKGQNTEAFF
d_call: NA; cdr3_length: 15; j_call: TRBJ1-1; clone_size: few; v_call: TRBV6-1; cdr3_nt: TGTGCCAGCAGTGAATACGGCACCCCCATCCATGAAGCTTTCTTT; cdr3_aa: CASSEYGTPIHEAFF
d_call: NA; cdr3_length: 12; j_call: TRBJ1-2; clone_size: NA; v_call: TRBV18; cdr3_nt: TGTGCCAGCTCACCGGAGGACTATGGCTACACCTTC; cdr3_aa: CASSPEDYGYTF
d_call: NA; cdr3_length: 12; j_call: TRBJ2-7; clone_size: many; v_call: TRBV7-2; cdr3_nt: TGTGCCAGCAGCTTATTATACTACGAGCAGTACTTC; cdr3_aa: CASSLLYYEQYF
d_call: NA; cdr3_length: 11; j_call: TRBJ2-7; clone_size: NA; v_call: TRBV7-9; cdr3_nt: TGTGCCAGCAGCCAGGACGGGGAGCAGTACTTC; cdr3_aa: CASSQDGEQYF
d_call: NA; cdr3_length: 14; j_call: TRBJ1-2; clone_size: many; v_call: TRBV6-5; cdr3_nt: TGTGCCAGCACCAGACAGGATCGTAGCTATGGCTACACCTTC; cdr3_aa: CASTRQDRSYGYTF
d_call: NA; cdr3_length: 15; j_call: TRBJ1-6; clone_size: NA; v_call: TRBV7-9; cdr3_nt: TGTGCCAGCAGCTTACAGGGCGTGGATAATTCACCCCTCCACTTT; cdr3_aa: CASSLQGVDNSPLHF
d_call: TRBD2; cdr3_length: 19; j_call: TRBJ2-7; clone_size: many; v_call: TRBV13; cdr3_nt: TGTGCCAGCAGCTTATCCCCCCGACTAGCGGGAGGAGTCTCCTACGAGCAGTACTTC; cdr3_aa: CASSLSPRLAGGVSYEQYF
d_call: NA; cdr3_length: 16; j_call: TRBJ1-3; clone_size: NA; v_call: TRBV12-3/TRBV12-4; cdr3_nt: TGTGCCAGCATAGCCTCCGACACCGCGCCTGGAAACACCATATATTTT; cdr3_aa: CASIASDTAPGNTIYF
d_call: NA; cdr3_length: 15; j_call: TRBJ1-1; clone_size: many; v_call: TRBV20-1; cdr3_nt: TGCAGTGCTAGTGCGGCCACACAGGGGAACACTGAAGCTTTCTTT; cdr3_aa: CSASAATQGNTEAFF
d_call: NA; cdr3_length: 14; j_call: TRBJ1-2; clone_size: once; v_call: TRBV29-1; cdr3_nt: TGCAGCGTTGAAGATGCAGGACTTGGATATGGCTACACCTTC; cdr3_aa: CSVEDAGLGYGYTF
d_call: TRBD2; cdr3_length: 16; j_call: TRBJ2-1; clone_size: few; v_call: TRBV11-2; cdr3_nt: TGTGCCAGCAGCTTGGCGGGAGGGAGCTCCTACAATGAGCAGTTCTTC; cdr3_aa: CASSLAGGSSYNEQFF
d_call: TRBD1; cdr3_length: 15; j_call: TRBJ2-7; clone_size: many; v_call: TRBV27; cdr3_nt: TGTGCCAGCAGTATCACCGGGACAGGGATATACGAGCAGTACTTC; cdr3_aa: CASSITGTGIYEQYF
d_call: NA; cdr3_length: 12; j_call: TRBJ1-1; clone_size: many; v_call: TRBV11-3; cdr3_nt: TGTGCCAGCAGTGGCATGAACACTGAAGCTTTCTTT; cdr3_aa: CASSGMNTEAFF
d_call: TRBD2; cdr3_length: 15; j_call: TRBJ2-1; clone_size: medium-sized; v_call: TRBV4-2; cdr3_nt: TGTGCCAGCAGCCCTGACCTCGGGACTAGCAATGAGCAGTTCTTC; cdr3_aa: CASSPDLGTSNEQFF
d_call: NA; cdr3_length: 13; j_call: TRBJ1-3; clone_size: NA; v_call: TRBV29-1; cdr3_nt: TGCAGCGTTGTTACGGATCCCGGAAACACCATATATTTT; cdr3_aa: CSVVTDPGNTIYF
d_call: NA; cdr3_length: 11; j_call: TRBJ2-5; clone_size: NA; v_call: TRBV6-1; cdr3_nt: TGTGCCAGCATTTGGGAAGAGACCCAGTACTTC; cdr3_aa: CASIWEETQYF
d_call: NA; cdr3_length: 18; j_call: TRBJ1-1; clone_size: many; v_call: TRBV21-1; cdr3_nt: TGTGCCAGCAGCAAAGAGGACAGGGGGGCATTCATGAACACTGAAGCTTTCTTT; cdr3_aa: CASSKEDRGAFMNTEAFF
d_call: TRBD1; cdr3_length: 13; j_call: TRBJ2-7; clone_size: many; v_call: TRBV27; cdr3_nt: TGTGCCAGCAGTCCCTCAGGGGGCCACGAGCAGTACTTC; cdr3_aa: CASSPSGGHEQYF
d_call: NA; cdr3_length: 11; j_call: TRBJ2-3; clone_size: NA; v_call: TRBV29-1; cdr3_nt: TGCAGCGTCGGTAGCACAGATACGCAGTATTTT; cdr3_aa: CSVGSTDTQYF
d_call: NA; cdr3_length: 20; j_call: TRBJ1-1; clone_size: many; v_call: TRBV19; cdr3_nt: TGTGCCAGTAGCCCCCGTGTCGACATACCCGACCCCTTGAGGGACACTGAAGCTTTCTTT; cdr3_aa: CASSPRVDIPDPLRDTEAFF
d_call: NA; cdr3_length: 13; j_call: TRBJ1-1; clone_size: many; v_call: TRBV6-1; cdr3_nt: TGTGCCAGCACCCCGACAGGACGGCCTGAAGCTTTCTTT; cdr3_aa: CASTPTGRPEAFF
d_call: NA; cdr3_length: 11; j_call: TRBJ2-7; clone_size: many; v_call: TRBV6-5; cdr3_nt: TGTGCCAGCTTTGAGGGCCACGAGCAGTACTTC; cdr3_aa: CASFEGHEQYF
d_call: NA; cdr3_length: 15; j_call: TRBJ1-6; clone_size: many; v_call: TRBV4-3; cdr3_nt: TGCGCCAGCAGCCAAGGGGCAGCAGATAATTCACCCCTCCACTTT; cdr3_aa: CASSQGAADNSPLHF
d_call: NA; cdr3_length: 16; j_call: TRBJ2-1; clone_size: NA; v_call: TRBV5-6; cdr3_nt: TGTGCCAGCAGCGCGTCCGGCCAGGGCCAAGGCAATGAGCAGTTCTTC; cdr3_aa: CASSASGQGQGNEQFF
d_call: TRBD1; cdr3_length: 15; j_call: TRBJ2-5; clone_size: many; v_call: TRBV30; cdr3_nt: TGTGCCTGGAGCGGCTCCGAAGGGGGCGAAGAGACCCAGTACTTC; cdr3_aa: CAWSGSEGGEETQYF